The rows below give T cell receptor beta chains drawn from one sample of a study of CD8 T cells in ankylosing spondylitis. TCRdb called the 5' RACE reads again in MiXCR, with one record for every CDR3 protein. Of approximately 300,000 distinct CDR3 sequences listed, 7.5% to 9% are singletons. The specimen was blood, either unsorted or a sorted T cell fraction (not recorded which). These receptors were taken from a male donor with ankylosing spondylitis. CDR3s include the opening cysteine and the closing phenylalanine or tryptophan. Size is omitted from some rows. Given values are once, few, many or a class for expanded clones.

v_call: TRBV20-1; clone_size: NA; j_call: TRBJ2-1; cdr3_aa: CSARSTSGRAANSYNEQFF
v_call: TRBV20-1; clone_size: many; j_call: TRBJ1-4; cdr3_aa: CSARDAKATNEKLFF
v_call: TRBV4-3; clone_size: NA; j_call: TRBJ2-2; cdr3_aa: CASSQGGRGRFGELFF
v_call: TRBV6-5; clone_size: few; j_call: TRBJ1-5; cdr3_aa: CASSYSGGRDSNQPQHF
v_call: TRBV28; clone_size: many; j_call: TRBJ2-1; cdr3_aa: CASSFTSGGNEQFF
v_call: TRBV29-1; clone_size: many; j_call: TRBJ2-1; cdr3_aa: CSVRDFSSYNEQFF
v_call: TRBV29-1; clone_size: few; j_call: TRBJ2-5; cdr3_aa: CSVINTFGETQYF
v_call: TRBV9; clone_size: NA; j_call: TRBJ2-1; cdr3_aa: CASSVGASGVFVEQFF
v_call: TRBV28; clone_size: many; j_call: TRBJ1-1; cdr3_aa: CASSLVQGAQADAEAFF
v_call: TRBV6-6; clone_size: few; j_call: TRBJ1-6; cdr3_aa: CASSYGDAPLHF
v_call: TRBV27; clone_size: NA; j_call: TRBJ1-6; cdr3_aa: CASSLGDVRSPLHF
v_call: TRBV5-1; clone_size: NA; j_call: TRBJ1-4; cdr3_aa: CASSASSGTSHKKLFF
v_call: TRBV20-1; clone_size: NA; j_call: TRBJ2-7; cdr3_aa: CSGLAPNTYEQYF
v_call: TRBV28; clone_size: NA; j_call: TRBJ2-2; cdr3_aa: CASRFRGTGELFF
v_call: TRBV5-1; clone_size: NA; j_call: TRBJ2-2; cdr3_aa: CASSPASSFPNTGELFF
v_call: TRBV7-2; clone_size: few; j_call: TRBJ2-2; cdr3_aa: CASSFRTGAITGELFF
v_call: TRBV27; clone_size: few; j_call: TRBJ2-5; cdr3_aa: CATHESGREETQYF
v_call: TRBV5-1; clone_size: many; j_call: TRBJ1-3; cdr3_aa: CASSLGFTNSGNTIYF
v_call: TRBV12-3/TRBV12-4; clone_size: many; j_call: TRBJ1-5; cdr3_aa: CASSRDVQPQHF
v_call: TRBV4-1; clone_size: few; j_call: TRBJ2-7; cdr3_aa: CASSQDHRTGEYEQYF
v_call: TRBV7-8; clone_size: NA; j_call: TRBJ2-1; cdr3_aa: CASSFGGLAGGEQFF
v_call: TRBV5-1; clone_size: few; j_call: TRBJ1-1; cdr3_aa: CASSLGSAEAFF
v_call: TRBV5-1; clone_size: few; j_call: TRBJ1-1; cdr3_aa: CASSSGWLNTEAFF
v_call: TRBV4-1; clone_size: NA; j_call: TRBJ1-5; cdr3_aa: CASSHRETRDQPQHF
v_call: TRBV20-1; clone_size: few; j_call: TRBJ2-4; cdr3_aa: CSARDLGSIQYF
v_call: TRBV11-3; clone_size: few; j_call: TRBJ2-3; cdr3_aa: CASSQGRPRADTQYF
v_call: TRBV5-4; clone_size: few; j_call: TRBJ2-7; cdr3_aa: CATRHSRAYEQYF
v_call: TRBV12-3/TRBV12-4; clone_size: many; j_call: TRBJ2-1; cdr3_aa: CASSPWARGRNEQFF
v_call: TRBV5-1; clone_size: many; j_call: TRBJ1-1; cdr3_aa: CASSLQGQGAGAFF
v_call: TRBV18; clone_size: few; j_call: TRBJ1-1; cdr3_aa: CASSGQMNTEAFF
v_call: TRBV29-1; clone_size: few; j_call: TRBJ2-5; cdr3_aa: CSAGAGGKETQYF
v_call: TRBV9; clone_size: few; j_call: TRBJ1-4; cdr3_aa: CASSLTPGSPSEKLFF
v_call: TRBV6-1; clone_size: few; j_call: TRBJ1-5; cdr3_aa: CASSPDRVNQPQHF
v_call: TRBV12-3/TRBV12-4; clone_size: NA; j_call: TRBJ1-2; cdr3_aa: CASSLDRVRGYTF
v_call: TRBV18; clone_size: few; j_call: TRBJ2-2; cdr3_aa: CASVYSGRSNTGELFF
v_call: TRBV7-9; clone_size: NA; j_call: TRBJ2-1; cdr3_aa: CASSGRSYNEQFF
v_call: TRBV12-3/TRBV12-4; clone_size: NA; j_call: TRBJ1-2; cdr3_aa: CASSLSGPGEKANYGYTF
v_call: TRBV11-2; clone_size: NA; j_call: TRBJ2-1; cdr3_aa: CASSPRGSGRNYNEQFF
v_call: TRBV5-1; clone_size: NA; j_call: TRBJ1-4; cdr3_aa: CASSPGQPNEKLFF
v_call: TRBV6-1; clone_size: NA; j_call: TRBJ2-1; cdr3_aa: CASRPDGTPYNEQFF
v_call: TRBV11-2; clone_size: many; j_call: TRBJ2-1; cdr3_aa: CASSLDTNPLAGGAYNEQFF
v_call: TRBV28; clone_size: NA; j_call: TRBJ1-2; cdr3_aa: CASGGTNYGYTF
v_call: TRBV9; clone_size: NA; j_call: TRBJ2-5; cdr3_aa: CASSPPGQGVRETQYF
v_call: TRBV20-1; clone_size: NA; j_call: TRBJ2-1; cdr3_aa: CSASGLPYYNEQFF
v_call: TRBV28; clone_size: few; j_call: TRBJ2-5; cdr3_aa: CASSLDDRVPQYF